This T cell receptor beta chain derives from a study of shared clonotypes between healthy human individuals (dated by TCRdb to 2020 to 2022). Notes on the research overall: The cohort comprised a couple of women and a few men aged 18 to 49 years. To increase sequencing depth and limit assay-specific biases, TCR repertoire library preparation and sequencing were carried out by different laboratories using diverse techniques. Blood TCR repertoires of five healthy adults were deeply sequenced to estimate repertoire size and the extent of clonotype sharing between individuals. Each donor's leukapheresis produced roughly between roughly 0.85 and 10 billion PBMCs. For each donor, CD4 naive and CD4 memory were each given three plates, CD8 naive was given two plates, and CD8 memory was given one plate.

The donors were healthy, HIV-negative adults who had no recently reported acute infections or vaccinations. Every donor was a Caucasian adult living in Nashville, Tennessee, USA. CD4+ T cells were enriched by magnetic negative selection; naive cells were then positively selected on CD45RA, and the negative fraction formed the memory subset. Blood was obtained by leukapheresis, after which PBMCs were separated by Ficoll-Histopaque density gradient centrifugation and cryopreserved in liquid nitrogen vapor phase. Purity and quantity of every magnetically sorted T cell population were checked by analytical flow cytometry. Genomic DNA was isolated from every sorted fraction and measured by UV absorbance on a Nanodrop 2000c. Of note for this clone: Its antigen remains undetermined. No much larger clone exists at a distance of one base, and base qualities are not known.

TCR CDR3 regions were amplified from genomic DNA by multiplex PCR using the deep immunoSEQ assay. For each cell subset, the extracted genomic DNA was distributed evenly across all wells of several immunoSEQ 96-well plates, and each plate served as one replicate. For sorted subsets, approximately 200 ng of genomic DNA, equivalent to around 30,000 T cell genomes, went into each replicate PCR. The purified libraries were quantified using a Qubit 3.0 fluorometer, sized with a Bioanalyzer 2100, and then quantified again using the KAPA Library Quantification kit. A separate single-read 150-cycle Illumina NextSeq 550 flow cell was used to sequence each immunoSEQ 96-well plate. On the authors' methods: Because the immunoSEQ output held only junctional sequences and lacked quality scores, the filtering could not match the filtering applied to full-length reads. To assign V/J genes and CDR3, sequences were annotated using PyIR, a Python wrapper for IgBLAST v1.9, with IMGT germline references. Reads were removed for weak V/J assignments (E-value above 1e-6), missing CDR3, stop codons, out-of-frame junctions, or ambiguous translated residues. V3J clonotypes were defined as sequences sharing an identical inferred V gene, J gene, and CDR3 amino acid sequence. Percentage overlap between repertoires was computed as shared unique clonotypes divided by the size of the smaller repertoire. Three approaches were used to assess repertoire richness: RTK rarefaction, the Chao1 estimator, and Recon v2.1 estimates of unobserved clonotypes. Generation probabilities for all TCRbeta clonotypes obtained by the gDNA method from a handful of donors were computed using OLGA. TCRdb provides this immuneACCESS table in a form limited to in-frame rearrangements. Some clones are lacking; in checked studies, under half of them reflect an unresolved V gene, and why the rest are absent is not known. V and J calls and clone size are given by that table; D and trimming were obtained from the DNA. In all, the sample holds some 1.5 million clones, and 96% of those were seen once. Roughly 1.2% of the sample comes from the top ten.

From its cysteine to its phenylalanine, the CDR3 spans 19 amino acids. Only CDR3 DNA remains: 57 bases, in frame from the first base. The germline V end is reduced by 4 bases and the J end by 4 bases; junction bases left unmatched: 16. Based on the germline V gene, the CDR1 and CDR2 sequences are SGHDN and FVKESK. What the research found in general, with its limitations: The small number of donors limited the genetic and exposure-history diversity represented. Estimated clonotype richness was generally larger for naive than for memory subsets. Sharing across four donors was observed for around 5% of naive CD4, over 3% of naive CD8, about 2.5% of memory CD4, and about 0.38% of memory CD8 clonotypes. Compared with non-shared clonotypes, the clonotypes found in all four sorted-subset donors had higher generation probabilities. Sampling was limited to blood, and TCR repertoires in tissue likely differ from TCR repertoires in blood. Even with the large sequencing depth, rarefaction of the sorted-subset datasets indicated that sequencing was incomplete. Pairwise subsampling led to the expectation that sequencing depth would affect the degree of clonotype sharing among donors.

Source material: naive CD4+ T cells sorted from blood. The sample's cell subset or site label, decoded: CD45RA+ positively selected. The receptor was derived from a man in his thirties or forties in good health. The V and J genes are TRBV14 and TRBJ2-1, with 10 bases in between that match TRBD2. CDR3 loop: CASSPLRLAGEWDYNEQFF. The DNA reads TGTGCCAGCAGCCCGTTGAGGCTAGCGGGAGAATGGGATTACAATGAGCAGTTCTTC.